The present T cell receptor (beta chain) was sequenced within a study of T cell responses to AZD1222 COVID-19 vaccine. Findings and limits, study-wide: The donors showed a predominance of white British ancestry and of females, with possible underestimation of clonal diversity.

TCRdb keeps only in-frame clones here, not all; method: immunoSEQ multiplex PCR. The sample holds 100,000 to 130,000 clones, roughly 87% seen once. Note on this clone: Its cognate antigen is unknown.

The CDR3 sequence is 15 residues long. Germline CDR1 reads MGHRA; CDR2 reads YSYEKL. V lost 4 bases and J 4 bases, leaving 16 bases between the germline ends. The chain recombines TRBV4-1 with TRBJ1-1, with a weak D call TRBD1 (6 bases). The sequenced sample was peripheral blood, obtained on day 0 of AZD1222 vaccination. The sequence came from an adult in good health. CDR3 nucleotide sequence: TGCGCCAGCAGCCCTCCCGACAGGCTGAGCACTGAAGCTTTCTTT. Its translation is CASSPPDRLSTEAFF.